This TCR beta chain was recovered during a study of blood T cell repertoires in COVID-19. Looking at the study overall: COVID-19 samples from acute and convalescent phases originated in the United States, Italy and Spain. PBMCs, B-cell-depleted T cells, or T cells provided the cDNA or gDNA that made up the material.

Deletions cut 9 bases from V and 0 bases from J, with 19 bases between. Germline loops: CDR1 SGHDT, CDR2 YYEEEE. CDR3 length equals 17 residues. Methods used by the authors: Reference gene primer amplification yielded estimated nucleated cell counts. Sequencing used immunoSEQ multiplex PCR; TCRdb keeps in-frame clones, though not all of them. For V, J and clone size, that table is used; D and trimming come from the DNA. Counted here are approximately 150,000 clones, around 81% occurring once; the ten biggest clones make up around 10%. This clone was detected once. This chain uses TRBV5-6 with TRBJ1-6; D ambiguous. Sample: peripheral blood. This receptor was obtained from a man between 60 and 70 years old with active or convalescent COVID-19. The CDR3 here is CATLWATRPSYNSPLHF. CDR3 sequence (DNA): TGTGCCACCCTTTGGGCGACCCGGCCCTCCTATAATTCACCCCTCCACTTT.